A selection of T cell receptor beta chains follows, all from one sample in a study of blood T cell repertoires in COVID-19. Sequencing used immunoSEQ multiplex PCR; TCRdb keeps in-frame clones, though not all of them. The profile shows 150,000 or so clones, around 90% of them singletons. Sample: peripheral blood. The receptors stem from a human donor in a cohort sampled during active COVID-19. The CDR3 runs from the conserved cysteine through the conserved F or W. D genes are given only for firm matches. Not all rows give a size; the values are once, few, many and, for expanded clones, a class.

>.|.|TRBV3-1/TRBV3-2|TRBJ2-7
TGTGCCAGCAGCCTGACTAGTTCCGGGGCCTACGAGCAGTACTTC
CASSLTSSGAYEQYF
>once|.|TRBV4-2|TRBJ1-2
TGTGCCAGCAGCCAAGTGGTACAGGGAAGTGGCTACACCTTC
CASSQVVQGSGYTF
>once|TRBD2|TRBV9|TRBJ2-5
TGTGCCAGCAGTGCTCAACTAGCGGGGGGAGAGACCCAGTACTTC
CASSAQLAGGETQYF
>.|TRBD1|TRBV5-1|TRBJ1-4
TGCGCCAGCAGCTCTGACAGGGAGATTAATGAAAAACTGTTTTTT
CASSSDREINEKLFF
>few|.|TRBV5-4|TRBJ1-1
TGTGCCAGCAGCTCCTCTCTCCATGGACAGTCCCTTAAGAACACTGAAGCTTTCTTT
CASSSSLHGQSLKNTEAFF
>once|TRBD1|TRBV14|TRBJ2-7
TGTGCCAGCAGCCAAGTAGGGGGACAGGGAAAGTACTTC
CASSQVGGQGKYF
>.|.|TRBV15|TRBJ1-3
TGTGCCACCAGCACGGGGCCGGGACAAATTGGAAACACCATATATTTT
CATSTGPGQIGNTIYF
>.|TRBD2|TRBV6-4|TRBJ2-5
TGTGCCAGCAGTGTAACCGGGACTAGCGGTCAAGAGACCCAGTACTTC
CASSVTGTSGQETQYF
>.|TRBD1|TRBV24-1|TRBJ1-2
TGTGCCACCAGTGACGGGACAGGGGGCGGCTACACCTTC
CATSDGTGGGYTF
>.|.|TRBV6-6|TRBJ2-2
TGTGCCAGAAAGGGGGGGGCGCACCGGGGAGCTGTTTTT
CARKGGAHRGAVF
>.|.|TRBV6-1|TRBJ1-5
TGTGCCAGCAGTGACAGGGCCCATAGCAATCAGCCCCAGCATTTT
CASSDRAHSNQPQHF
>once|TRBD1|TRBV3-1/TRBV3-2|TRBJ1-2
TGTGCCAGCAGGGGAGCTTTTAGGGGGCAGGGAGGCTACACCTTC
CASRGAFRGQGGYTF
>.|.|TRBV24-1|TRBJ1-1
TGTGCCACCAGTGAAAGATGGTTAGTCACTGAAGCTTTCTTT
CATSERWLVTEAFF
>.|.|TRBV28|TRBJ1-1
TGTGCCAGCAGCCCCAGACACTTGATGAACACTGAAGCTTTCTTT
CASSPRHLMNTEAFF
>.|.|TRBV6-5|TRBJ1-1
TGTGCCAGCAGGGCTCAGGGGACCACTGAAGCTTTCTTT
CASRAQGTTEAFF
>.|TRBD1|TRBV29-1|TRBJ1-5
TGCAGCGTTGAAGGACCCGGACAGGGATACAATCAGCCCCAGCATTTT
CSVEGPGQGYNQPQHF
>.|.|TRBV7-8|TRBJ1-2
TGTGCCAGCAGCTTAATGGGGGGAGGGAATGGCTACACCTTC
CASSLMGGGNGYTF
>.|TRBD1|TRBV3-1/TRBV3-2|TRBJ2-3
TGTGCCAGCAGCCCAGTCTTAAATCCGGGACAGCGAACTAGCACAGATACGCAGTATTTT
CASSPVLNPGQRTSTDTQYF
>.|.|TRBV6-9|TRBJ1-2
TGTGCCACTAATCGGACAGATGTTTACTATGGCTACACCTTC
CATNRTDVYYGYTF
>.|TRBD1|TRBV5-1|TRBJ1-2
TGCGCCAGCAGCTTGGGGGACAGTTTCTATGGCTACACCTTC
CASSLGDSFYGYTF
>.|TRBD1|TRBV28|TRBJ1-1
TGTGCCAGCAGTTCCGGACAGGACCTGGAAGCTTTCTTT
CASSSGQDLEAFF
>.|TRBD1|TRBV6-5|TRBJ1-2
TGTGCCAGCAGGCGACAGGGTCACTATGGCTACACCTTC
CASRRQGHYGYTF
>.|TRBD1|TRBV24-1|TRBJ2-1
TGTGCCACCAGTGAATCCGGGACAGGGGGTGAGCAGTTCTTC
CATSESGTGGEQFF
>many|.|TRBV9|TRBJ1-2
TGTGCCAGCAGCGAACCTCAGGGATATGGCTACACCTTC
CASSEPQGYGYTF
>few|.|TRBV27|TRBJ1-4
TGTGCCAGCAGTTTTGGGAGGTGGGCTGAAAAACTGTTTTTT
CASSFGRWAEKLFF
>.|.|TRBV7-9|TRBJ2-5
TGTGCCAGCAGCTTACGGGTCGGAGCCCAAGAGACCCAGTACTTC
CASSLRVGAQETQYF
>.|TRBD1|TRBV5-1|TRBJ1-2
TGCGCCAGCAGGGAACAGGGGTCCGGTGGCTACACCTTC
CASREQGSGGYTF